This T cell receptor (beta chain) originates from a study of CD8+CD57+ T cells in acquired aplastic anemia. Overall study context: Average DNA yield from sorted CD4+ and CD8+ cells was approximately 3.2 ug.

Genomic DNA was employed as the template in profiling TCR beta VDJ and CDR3. TCRdb used MiXCR to reprocess the reads, holding one entry per CDR3 protein. Here the sample spans 150,000 to 200,000 distinct CDR3 sequences, 40% to 60% being singletons. In patients chosen for sequencing, flow cytometry had shown CD8+CD57+ cell expansion. In all patients, the disease was severe acquired aplastic anemia. None of the patients had been given any therapy when their blood was sampled. This clonotype was seen many times. This TCR derives from a human donor with aplastic anemia. Sample: sorted CD4+, CD8+, or CD8+CD57+ T cells (not recorded which) from PBMCs.

The CDR3 is CASSPGQGDYGYTF. The DNA for the CDR3 is TGCGCCAGCAGCCCCGGACAGGGAGACTATGGCTACACCTTC. V gene TRBV4-3 combines with J gene TRBJ1-2, with TRBD1 matching over 8 bases. This CDR3 comprises 14 residues. Trimming removed 4 bases from V and 3 bases from J; junction bases left unmatched: 4. The germline V gene encodes CDR1 LGHNA and CDR2 YSLEER.